This record concerns one TCR beta chain sequence. What it binds is unknown. Trimming stripped 6 bases from V and 8 bases from J, with 19 bases between. This CDR3 has 14 residues. Germline loops: CDR1 MGHDK, CDR2 SYGVNS. Per sample, no less than 5.5 micrograms of total RNA were extracted. This sample is drawn from a study of blood T cells in healthy people across ages. PCR was performed a second time for 7 to 11 cycles using a sample-barcoded 5' primer and a J-beta primer mix. Every molecule of cDNA carried a tag from a template-switch adaptor with 12 random nucleotides. TCRdb reprocessed the 5' RACE reads with MiXCR, giving one entry per CDR3 protein. The table shows approximately 800,000 distinct CDR3 sequences, with 56% occurring only once. Study results and limitations: With naive T cell percentage, TCR beta diversity showed a strong correlation.

The specimen sequenced was blood. This sequence was found in a man aged 40-55 years in good health. The chain is built from TRBV25-1 and TRBJ1-2; D is unresolved. This chain's CDR3 is CASRERGPSKGYTF. CDR3 bases: TGTGCCAGCAGAGAACGAGGCCCGAGCAAGGGCTACACCTTC.